Reported below is one TCR beta chain. Treatment: oral pan-JAK inhibitor, 5-10 mg twice daily. cDNA prepared by RNA extraction and subsequent reverse transcription served as the template for sequencing. TCRdb keeps only in-frame clones here, not all; method: immunoSEQ multiplex PCR. The data contain about 140,000 clones, about 85% of them singletons. This sample was included in a study of CD8+ T cells in alopecia areata. The germline gives CDR1 MGHRA, CDR2 YSYEKL. Deletions cut 1 base from V and 5 bases from J, with 12 bases between. This CDR3 is built from 14 residues. The sample was CD8+ T cells sorted from blood, taken at week 4, from a patient treated with tofacitinib. The sequence was obtained from a human donor with alopecia areata. This sequence joins TRBV4-1 and TRBJ2-7, with unresolved D. CDR3 amino acids: CASSQVGLKDEQYF. For the CDR3, the DNA is TGCGCCAGCAGCCAAGTCGGCTTAAAGGACGAGCAGTACTTC.